Presented here are 30 T cell receptor beta chains from one specimen sequenced in a study of OX40 agonist ivuxolimab in advanced cancers. Here immunoSEQ multiplex PCR was the method, and the copy in TCRdb shows in-frame clones only, minus some. Altogether 14,000 or so clones are present, roughly three quarters being singletons, with the ten largest covering 35% to 45%. The sample in question was CD4+ or CD8+ T cells sorted from blood, obtained in a trial of the OX40 agonist ivuxolimab. All receptors derive from an adult with an advanced solid tumor such as melanoma, head and neck, liver or kidney cancer.

The chain uses TRBV7-9 and TRBJ2-7; maybe TRBD1 (7 bases). CDR3 size: 15 residues. Trimming stripped 4 bases from V and 3 bases from J, with 16 bases between. Germline CDR1 SEHNR, CDR2 FQNEAQ (reference sequence). In DNA form, the CDR3 reads TGTGCCAGCAGCTCGGACTACCCAGGGGGCTACGAGCAGTACTTC. It specifies CASSSDYPGGYEQYF.

This clone showed up just once. This chain links TRBV5-6 with TRBJ1-1; TRBD1 matches at 10 bases. The CDR3 runs to 15 residues. Trimming at V came to 0 bases and at J to 3 bases, leaving 2 bases not matched to a gene. Germline V gives CDR1 SGHDT, CDR2 YYEEEE. The CDR3 DNA reads as TGTGCCAGCAGCTTGGGGGGACAGGGGTACACTGAAGCTTTCTTT. Encoded protein: CASSLGGQGYTEAFF.

This chain uses TRBV5-6 with TRBJ1-2; 10 bases line up with TRBD1. Germline V gene data show CDR1 as SGHDT and CDR2 as YYEEEE. The CDR3 length is 15 residues. The ends lost 4 bases at V and 2 bases at J; junction bases unmatched: 5. CDR3 region: CASSPGTGVNYGYTF. CDR3 nucleotide sequence: TGTGCCAGCAGCCCGGGGACAGGGGTGAACTATGGCTACACCTTC.

V and J are TRBV6-5 and TRBJ2-5; D is ambiguous. Germline V gene sequence: CDR1 MNHEY, CDR2 SVGAGI. The V gene lost 2 bases and the J gene lost 5 bases, with 12 bases spanning the gap. The CDR3 has 14 amino acids. CDR3 in amino acids: CASSYRLVGETQYF. For the CDR3, the DNA is TGTGCCAGCAGTTACAGGCTAGTCGGGGAGACCCAGTACTTC.

This clone has just one count. The chain is built from TRBV5-6 and TRBJ2-7; TRBD2 might be the D (5 bases). Between the trimmed V and J ends, which lost 3 bases and 4 bases, there was a span of 20 bases. CDR1 is SGHDT, CDR2 YYEEEE, per germline. The CDR3 extends over 16 amino acids. The DNA for the CDR3 is TGTGCCAGCAGCTCGTTATGGGTGGCGGGTCTTTACGAGCAGTACTTC. This gives the protein CASSSLWVAGLYEQYF. Full variable domain (remainder filled in from reference TRBV5-6 and TRBJ2-7): DAGVTQSPTHLIKTRGQQVTLRCSPKSGHDTVSWYQQALGQGPQFIFQYYEEEERQRGNFPDRFSGHQFPNYSSELNVNALLLGDSALYLCASSSLWVAGLYEQYFGPGTRLTVT.

This chain uses TRBV10-2 with TRBJ2-5; maybe TRBD1 (6 bases). Germline V lookup: CDR1 WSHSY, CDR2 SAAADI. CDR3 length equals 12 residues. Deletions cut 7 bases from V and 7 bases from J, with 13 bases between. DNA for the CDR3: TGCGCCAGCATGGCAGGGGATTGGACCCAGTACTTC. Amino acid sequence: CASMAGDWTQYF.

The J gene is TRBJ2-7, the V gene TRBV27, with D maybe TRBD1 (5 bases). The germline V and J ends were trimmed by 6 bases and 3 bases, with 9 bases remaining between them. The CDR3 consists of 12 residues. The germline V gene has CDR1 MNHEY and CDR2 SMNVEV (reference sequence). CDR3 DNA sequence: TGTGCCAGCAGGGGGCAGTACTACGAGCAGTACTTC. Translation: CASRGQYYEQYF.

This rearrangement joins TRBV5-5 to TRBJ1-1, with TRBD1 matching 11 bases. Germline V gene lookup returns CDR1 SGHKS and CDR2 YYEKEE (reference sequence). V shed 5 bases, J shed 6 bases, and the junction held 6 bases outside the gene matches. CDR3 length equals 14 residues. In DNA form, the CDR3 reads TGTGCCAGCAGGCTGGACAGGGGGCGATCTGAAGCTTTCTTT. As protein: CASRLDRGRSEAFF.

The CDR3 sequence: CASSLGEAPAAAYEQYF. The CDR3 DNA reads TGTGCCAGCAGCTTAGGTGAGGCCCCGGCCGCGGCCTACGAGCAGTACTTC. The genes are TRBV11-2 and TRBJ2-7; D is uncertain. The CDR3 has 17 amino acids. The germline V and J ends were trimmed by 1 base and 2 bases, with 18 bases remaining between them. Germline CDR1 reads SGHAT; CDR2 reads FQNNGV.

This clone came up a few times. The chain uses TRBV27 and TRBJ2-3, with D perhaps TRBD1 (6 bases). The CDR3 consists of 15 residues. Germline V gene data show CDR1 as MNHEY and CDR2 as SMNVEV (reference sequence). Trimming pared 3 bases from V and 5 bases from J, leaving 15 bases between. This chain's CDR3 is CASSLGQGWGDTQYF. The DNA for the CDR3 is TGTGCCAGCAGTTTGGGGCAGGGGTGGGGAGATACGCAGTATTTT.

The V and J genes are TRBV27 and TRBJ2-7; 8 bases align to TRBD1. V lost 9 bases to trimming and J lost 3 bases; unmatched junction nucleotides: 10. Germline CDR1 MNHEY, CDR2 SMNVEV (reference sequence). There are 14 residues in the CDR3. CDR3 nucleotides: TGTGCCAGTTCAGAAGGGGACAGGCTCTACGAGCAGTACTTC. Protein sequence: CASSEGDRLYEQYF.

The chain uses TRBV28 and TRBJ2-7, with 7 bases lining up with TRBD1. Losses at the gene ends were 2 bases for V and 0 bases for J; bases not matched to a gene: 1. This CDR3 has 14 residues. Per the germline V gene, CDR1 is MDHEN and CDR2 is SYDVKM. The CDR3 loop reads CASSLEGASYEQYF. In DNA, the CDR3 is TGTGCCAGCAGTTTAGAGGGGGCCTCCTACGAGCAGTACTTC.

The J gene is TRBJ2-7, the V gene TRBV27; D is possibly TRBD2 (6 bases). Per the germline V gene, CDR1 is MNHEY and CDR2 is SMNVEV (reference sequence). The CDR3 consists of 15 residues. V dropped 0 bases and J dropped 9 bases, with 18 bases sitting between them. Here the CDR3 reads CASSLSHPGADVQYF. In DNA form, the CDR3 reads TGTGCCAGCAGTTTATCGCACCCGGGAGCTGACGTGCAGTACTTC.

This clone qualifies as medium-sized. The chain combines TRBV6-9 with TRBJ1-2; weak D call: TRBD1 (5 bases). This CDR3 spans 12 amino acids. Trimming stripped 3 bases from V and 8 bases from J, with 10 bases between. Germline V gives CDR1 MNHGY, CDR2 SVAAGI. In nucleotides, the CDR3 is TGTGCCAGCAGTTACGGGGGGGAGGGCTACACCTTC. This gives the protein CASSYGGEGYTF.

V usage is TRBV5-1 and J usage is TRBJ2-5; D is uncertain. Trimming stripped 4 bases from V and 0 bases from J, with 4 bases between. The CDR3 length is 12 residues. Germline-derived CDR1 and CDR2 are SGHRS and YFSETQ. CDR3 DNA: TGCGCCAGCAGCACGTACCAAGAGACCCAGTACTTC. Residues: CASSTYQETQYF.

CDR3 DNA: TGTGCCAGCAGTGGAGGAGGGGAGCTGTTTTTT. Its protein product is CASSGGGELFF. This chain links TRBV27 with TRBJ2-2; tentative D call: TRBD2 (5 bases). Germline-derived CDR1 and CDR2 are MNHEY and SMNVEV (reference sequence). V lost 5 bases and J 8 bases, leaving 6 bases between the germline ends. CDR3 size: 11 residues.

The gene calls are TRBV19 and TRBJ2-5; unclear D gene. Trimming took 3 bases from V and 3 from J, leaving 8 bases between them. The length of the CDR3 is 13 residues. Germline CDR1 is LNHDA and CDR2 is SQIVND (reference sequence). This chain's CDR3 is CASSIDGEETQYF. The CDR3 DNA reads TGTGCCAGTAGTATTGACGGAGAAGAGACCCAGTACTTC.

The CDR3 sequence is CASSLGVSYGYTF. CDR3 coding DNA: TGTGCCAGCAGTTTAGGGGTGAGCTATGGCTACACCTTC. J is TRBJ1-2 and V is TRBV27; no clear D gene. Looked up from germline, CDR1 is MNHEY and CDR2 is SMNVEV (reference sequence). V lost 2 bases, J lost 4 bases, and 8 bases lay in between. The CDR3 consists of 13 residues.

This clone appeared a single time. The CDR3, as DNA: TGTGCCAGCAGCGAGAGAGGCGTATCTCGTGAAAAACTGTTTTTT. Its protein product is CASSERGVSREKLFF. The chain carries TRBV11-1 and TRBJ1-4; no clear D gene. The CDR3 loop spans 15 amino acids. Germline CDR1 is SGHAT and CDR2 is FQDESV (reference sequence). The V and J ends lost 5 bases and 7 bases respectively, with 17 bases between them.

CDR3 sequence reads: CASSMAGLSYEQYF. The DNA for the CDR3 is TGTGCCAGTAGTATGGCCGGACTGAGCTACGAGCAGTACTTC. V usage is TRBV19 and J usage is TRBJ2-7; a weak D match, TRBD2 (5 bases). Germline CDR1 is LNHDA and CDR2 is SQIVND (reference sequence). CDR3 size: 14 residues. Trimming stripped 3 bases from V and 3 bases from J, with 12 bases between.

This clone came up a few times. This chain links TRBV11-3 with TRBJ2-1; the D is unclear. Germline CDR1 and CDR2: SGHNT and YENEEA. Trimming took 5 bases from V and 6 from J, leaving 11 bases between them. The length of the CDR3 is 13 residues. CDR3 DNA: TGTGCCAGCAGCAGCCGACTCTCCAATGAGCAGTTCTTC. Translation gives CASSSRLSNEQFF.

The chain is built from TRBV5-6 and TRBJ1-5; D is undetermined. This CDR3 has 13 residues. Trimming shortened V by 2 bases and J by 11 bases, and 14 bases separated the two germline ends. Germline lookup yields CDR1 SGHDT and CDR2 YYEEEE. CDR3: CASSLGSAWAQHF. CDR3 bases: TGTGCCAGCAGCTTAGGGTCTGCGTGGGCCCAGCATTTT.

This clone came up once. This rearrangement joins TRBV11-2 to TRBJ2-1; TRBD2 aligns across 13 bases. The V and J ends lost 5 bases and 6 bases, in that order; junction bases with no gene match: 4. The germline V gene encodes CDR1 SGHAT and CDR2 FQNNGV. The CDR3 is 15 residues long. CDR3 DNA sequence: TGTGCCAGCAGCCTCGGGACTAGCGGGACCAATGAGCAGTTCTTC. Protein sequence: CASSLGTSGTNEQFF. Full variable domain (remainder filled in from reference TRBV11-2 and TRBJ2-1): EAGVAQSPRYKIIEKRQSVAFWCNPISGHATLYWYQQILGQGPKLLIQFQNNGVVDDSQLPKDRFSAERLKGVDSTLKIQPAKLEDSAVYLCASSLGTSGTNEQFFGPGTRLTVL.

This chain links TRBV28 with TRBJ1-4; TRBD1 matches at 9 bases. The CDR3 contains 17 residues. CDR1 is MDHEN, CDR2 SYDVKM, per germline. With 2 bases clipped from V and 7 bases from J, the junction kept 11 bases outside the gene matches. CDR3 in amino acids: CASSLARSTGGGEKLFF. CDR3 bases: TGTGCCAGCAGTTTAGCCCGGTCCACAGGGGGCGGTGAAAAACTGTTTTTT.

The chain joins TRBV9 to TRBJ1-1; D possibly corresponds to TRBD1 (5 bases). The V end lost 0 bases, the J end lost 1 base, and 10 bases lay between the germline ends. Looked up from germline, CDR1 is SGDLS and CDR2 is YYNGEE. The CDR3 covers 15 residues. The CDR3 here is CASSVAAGGNTEAFF. The CDR3 nucleotides read TGTGCCAGCAGCGTAGCTGCGGGGGGGAACACTGAAGCTTTCTTT.

This clone was recorded only once. The rearrangement joins TRBV6-1 to TRBJ1-5, with TRBD1 matching over 7 bases. V lost 0 bases and J lost 9; bases outside the gene matches: 8. The length of the CDR3 is 15 residues. The V gene's germline CDR1 is MNHNS and CDR2 SASEGT. The chain's CDR3 is CASSEARTGVMPQHF. CDR3 sequence (DNA): TGTGCCAGCAGTGAAGCGCGAACAGGGGTAATGCCCCAGCATTTT.

The chain recombines TRBV2 with TRBJ2-5; D may be TRBD1 (6 bases). The CDR3 totals 14 residues. Trimming cost V 6 bases and J 1 base, with 12 bases left between them. Germline CDR1 reads SNHLY; CDR2 reads FYNNEI. CDR3 protein: CASRGRGTQETQYF. Written as DNA, the CDR3 is TGTGCCAGCAGAGGCAGGGGAACCCAAGAGACCCAGTACTTC. The full variable domain, its missing parts supplied by reference TRBV2 and TRBJ2-5, is EPEVTQTPSHQVTQMGQEVILRCVPISNHLYFYWYRQILGQKVEFLVSFYNNEISEKSEIFDDQFSVERPDGSNFTLKIRSTKLEDSAMYFCASRGRGTQETQYFGPGTRLLVL.

The chain joins TRBV27 to TRBJ1-2; 7 nucleotides line up with TRBD1. CDR1 is MNHEY, CDR2 SMNVEV, per germline (reference sequence). The CDR3 is 13 residues long. The V gene end was trimmed by 6 bases and the J gene end by 4 bases; junction bases not matched to a gene: 5. In DNA, the CDR3 is TGTGCCAGCAGCCTAGGGGGCTCCTATGGCTACACCTTC. It is translated as CASSLGGSYGYTF.

The V call is TRBV6-5, the J call TRBJ1-6; D may be TRBD1 (5 bases). The germline V gene encodes CDR1 MNHEY and CDR2 SVGAGI. Trimming took off 2 bases at V and 9 bases at J, with 14 bases between the two ends. The CDR3 loop spans 15 amino acids. The CDR3 DNA sequence: TGTGCCAGCAGTTACAACCGGCAGGGTTCTTCACCCCTCCACTTT. This sequence encodes CASSYNRQGSSPLHF.

The rearrangement uses TRBV28 and TRBJ1-1; D not certain. Germline V gene sequence: CDR1 MDHEN, CDR2 SYDVKM. V lost 2 bases and J 4 bases, leaving 8 bases between the germline ends. This CDR3 spans 13 amino acids. CDR3 protein: CASSLAPVTEAFF. CDR3 nucleotides: TGTGCCAGCAGTTTAGCCCCCGTCACTGAAGCTTTCTTT.